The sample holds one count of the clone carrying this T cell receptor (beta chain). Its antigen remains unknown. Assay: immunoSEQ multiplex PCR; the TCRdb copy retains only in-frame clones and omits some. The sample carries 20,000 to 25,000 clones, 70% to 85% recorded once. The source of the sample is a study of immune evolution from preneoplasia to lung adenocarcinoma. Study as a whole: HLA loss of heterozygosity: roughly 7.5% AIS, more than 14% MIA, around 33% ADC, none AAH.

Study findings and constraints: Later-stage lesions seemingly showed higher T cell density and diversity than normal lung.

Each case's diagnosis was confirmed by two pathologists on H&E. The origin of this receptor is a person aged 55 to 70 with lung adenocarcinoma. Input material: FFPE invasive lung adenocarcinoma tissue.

CDR3 in DNA: TGTGCCAGCAGCTTAGAGGACAGGGACTACAATGAGCAGTTCTTC. Protein sequence: CASSLEDRDYNEQFF. This chain uses TRBV7-2 with TRBJ2-1; 8 nucleotides line up with TRBD1. Germline CDR1 SGHTA, CDR2 FQGNSA. The CDR3 spans 15 residues. V was clipped by 1 base and J by 3 bases; unmatched bases: 2.